These 25 T cell receptor beta chains originate from one sample sequenced in a study of cytomegalovirus exposure and HLA in healthy donors. Primers for the PCR totalled 60 Vbeta and 13 Jbeta. This table comes from immunoSEQ multiplex PCR, and its TCRdb copy is limited to in-frame clones, with some not included. The sample shows about 200,000 clones, roughly 80% of them seen only once. The sample consisted of PBMCs. These receptors were taken from a male donor in good health and CMV-seropositive.

The chain has TRBV12-5 and TRBJ2-3; TRBD2 matches at 7 bases. The V gene's germline CDR1 is LGHNT and CDR2 FRNRAP. V gave up 6 bases and J gave up 1 base; unmatched junction bases: 7. The length of the CDR3 is 15 residues. The CDR3, as DNA: TGTGCTAGTGGCCCCTCGGCGGGGGGCACAGATACGCAGTATTTT. It translates to CASGPSAGGTDTQYF.

As concerns this clone: An end of the junction differs from the germline gene, which may be a read error. The chain couples TRBV7-7 to TRBJ2-1, with 8 nucleotides matching TRBD2. This CDR3 comprises 15 residues. Looked up from germline, CDR1 is SSHAT and CDR2 is FNYEAQ (reference sequence). The CDR3, as DNA: TGTGCTAGCAGCTCGTACACTAGCGGCCCGGGGGAGCAGTTCTTC. This gives the protein CASSSYTSGPGEQFF.

V and J are TRBV11-2 and TRBJ2-7, with D perhaps matching TRBD1 (6 bases). CDR3 length equals 13 residues. The germline V gene has CDR1 SGHAT and CDR2 FQNNGV. V was trimmed by 8 bases and J by 3 bases, leaving 14 bases between them. The CDR3 DNA follows: TGTGCCAGCGGACCACAGGGCTACTACGAGCAGTACTTC. It translates to CASGPQGYYEQYF. Full variable domain (remainder filled in from reference TRBV11-2 and TRBJ2-7): EAGVAQSPRYKIIEKRQSVAFWCNPISGHATLYWYQQILGQGPKLLIQFQNNGVVDDSQLPKDRFSAERLKGVDSTLKIQPAKLEDSAVYLCASGPQGYYEQYFGPGTRLTVT.

This clone was detected only a few times. An end of the junction does not agree with germline; a read error may underlie this. This chain's CDR3 is CSSSLEGTYSYEQYF. CDR3 bases: TGTTCCAGCAGCTTAGAGGGGACATACTCCTACGAGCAGTACTTC. This chain uses TRBV7-9 with TRBJ2-7; tentatively, D is TRBD1 (6 bases). Germline V gene lookup returns CDR1 SEHNR and CDR2 FQNEAQ (reference sequence). This CDR3 spans 15 amino acids.

This clone was found a few times. The chain couples TRBV7-2 to TRBJ2-7; 7 bases are a match to TRBD1. There are 14 residues in the CDR3. Trimming removed 5 bases from V and 3 bases from J; junction bases left unmatched: 7. CDR1 and CDR2 (germline): SGHTA, FQGNSA. CDR3 coding DNA: TGTGCCAGCAGCGCAGACAGGGTAGTCTACGAGCAGTACTTC. This translates into CASSADRVVYEQYF.

The rearrangement joins TRBV2 to TRBJ1-5; D is possibly TRBD1 (6 bases). V lost 4 bases and J 5 bases, leaving 15 bases between the germline ends. CDR3 size: 15 residues. Germline assignment: CDR1 SNHLY and CDR2 FYNNEI. DNA of the CDR3: TGTGCCAGCAGTGGGACAGCTAACCCCGATCAGCCCCAGCATTTT. This codes for CASSGTANPDQPQHF.

V usage is TRBV29-1 and J usage is TRBJ2-4; D not certain. Trimming took 2 bases from V and 0 from J, leaving 5 bases between them. Germline-derived CDR1 and CDR2 are SQVTM and ANQGSEA. CDR3 size: 13 residues. CDR3 nucleotides: TGCAGCGTTGAAACCGGAGCCAAAAACATTCAGTACTTC. This translates into CSVETGAKNIQYF.

The rearrangement joins TRBV19 to TRBJ1-4; TRBD1 aligns across 7 bases. CDR1 LNHDA and CDR2 SQIVND come from the germline V gene (reference sequence). The V segment lost 5 bases and the J segment 6 bases; nucleotides outside the gene matches: 6. The CDR3 sequence is 14 residues long. The CDR3 DNA is TGTGCCAGTAGTGCGGACAGGTTTTATGAAAAACTGTTTTTT. It translates to CASSADRFYEKLFF.

The chain uses TRBV6-5 and TRBJ1-4; possible D gene TRBD1, 5 bases. Trimming shortened V by 2 bases and J by 8 bases, and 15 bases separated the two germline ends. This CDR3 is 15 amino acids long. Germline CDR1 is MNHEY and CDR2 is SVGAGI. The CDR3 region has the DNA TGTGCCAGCAGTTACCCCGGGGAGGGGAAAGAAAAACTGTTTTTT. The encoded protein is CASSYPGEGKEKLFF.

This sequence joins TRBV27 and TRBJ2-1, with 11 positions matching TRBD2. V lost 7 bases, J lost 8 bases, and 10 bases stayed unmatched. This CDR3 is 15 amino acids long. Germline V gene sequence: CDR1 MNHEY, CDR2 SMNVEV (reference sequence). The CDR3 sequence: CASNSPSGRLDEQFF. CDR3 nucleotide sequence: TGTGCCAGCAACTCTCCTAGCGGGAGGCTTGATGAGCAGTTCTTC.

This sequence joins TRBV6-5 and TRBJ2-7; no clear D. This CDR3 is built from 14 residues. Germline CDR1 MNHEY, CDR2 SVGAGI. V was pared by 0 bases and J by 7 bases, with 13 bases between. The CDR3 DNA is TGTGCCAGCAGTTACTCGGCTGGCACCTGGGAGCAGTACTTC. It specifies CASSYSAGTWEQYF.

The chain links TRBV9 to TRBJ2-3; TRBD2 might be the D (6 bases). CDR1 is SGDLS and CDR2 is YYNGEE in the germline V gene. CDR3 length equals 15 residues. The germline V and J ends were trimmed by 0 bases and 6 bases, with 14 bases remaining between them. This chain's CDR3 is CASSVEGGVSDTQYF. For the CDR3, the DNA is TGTGCCAGCAGCGTAGAAGGAGGGGTGAGCGATACGCAGTATTTT.

This rearrangement joins TRBV9 to TRBJ2-1; maybe TRBD2 (5 bases). CDR3 length: 15 amino acids. Germline CDR1 SGDLS, CDR2 YYNGEE. V was clipped by 1 base and J by 7 bases, with 15 bases between them. This CDR3 is CASSVLTGSGNEQFF. The CDR3 nucleotides are TGTGCCAGCAGCGTATTGACCGGGTCGGGGAATGAGCAGTTCTTC.

The chain has TRBV19 and TRBJ2-2, with D possibly matching TRBD2 (5 bases). V dropped 5 bases and J dropped 0 bases, with 28 bases sitting between them. The CDR3 loop spans 21 amino acids. CDR1 and CDR2 from the germline V gene are LNHDA and SQIVND (reference sequence). The CDR3 nucleotides read TGTGCCAGTAGTCCCAGCTCTAGCCACTTCTTATACACAGCGAACACCGGGGAGCTGTTTTTT. Its translation: CASSPSSSHFLYTANTGELFF.

A word on this clone: In the same sample, other DNA sequences code for this CDR3. The chain combines TRBV7-9 with TRBJ2-3; TRBD2 is a possible D gene (5 bases). The V end was cut by 5 bases, the J end by 2 bases, with 11 bases between. The germline gives CDR1 SEHNR, CDR2 FQNEAQ (reference sequence). The length of the CDR3 is 14 residues. The DNA for the CDR3 is TGTGCCAGCAGCCCCGGACTTCCCACAGATACGCAGTATTTT. Amino acids: CASSPGLPTDTQYF.

Only a few counts were recorded for this clone. The chain carries TRBV27 and TRBJ1-3; TRBD1 matches 11 bases. V was clipped by 1 base and J by 7 bases; unmatched bases: 3. CDR1 is MNHEY, CDR2 SMNVEV, per germline (reference sequence). The length of the CDR3 is 15 residues. The CDR3 reads CASSLLGDRGNTIYF. CDR3 bases: TGTGCCAGCAGTTTATTGGGGGACAGGGGGAACACCATATATTTT.

This chain joins TRBV5-1 and TRBJ2-4; TRBD1 agrees at 9 bases. This CDR3 comprises 15 residues. From germline, CDR1 is SGHRS and CDR2 YFSETQ. Losses at the gene ends were 5 bases for V and 3 bases for J; bases not matched to a gene: 6. CDR3 residues: CASRQGALDKNIQYF. CDR3 nucleotide sequence: TGCGCCAGCAGACAGGGGGCGCTTGACAAAAACATTCAGTACTTC.

CDR3 coding DNA: TGTGCCAGCAGCTTAGCGGCCGCAGATACGCAGTATTTT. This codes for CASSLAAADTQYF. The V gene is TRBV7-3, the J gene TRBJ2-3; D gene uncertain. There are 13 residues in the CDR3. Germline assignment: CDR1 SGHTA and CDR2 FQGTGA. V lost 2 bases to trimming and J lost 4 bases, with 7 bases between them.

This clone was recorded a few times. The chain couples TRBV4-3 to TRBJ2-4; 15 bases fit TRBD2. The length of the CDR3 is 19 residues. In germline, CDR1 is LGHNA, CDR2 YSLEER. Unmatched junction bases numbered 9, after V lost 0 bases and J lost 6 bases. The CDR3 is CASSQEGPGTSGRRNIQYF. The CDR3 bases are TGCGCCAGCAGCCAAGAGGGCCCAGGGACTAGCGGGAGGAGAAACATTCAGTACTTC.

The chain uses TRBV19 and TRBJ1-5; weak D call: TRBD1 (6 bases). The V end was cut by 3 bases, the J end by 2 bases, with 11 bases between. Germline CDR1 and CDR2: LNHDA and SQIVND (reference sequence). CDR3 length: 15 residues. The CDR3 DNA follows: TGTGCCAGTAGTATTATGGCAGGGGGCAATCAGCCCCAGCATTTT. It translates to CASSIMAGGNQPQHF.

V usage is TRBV7-2 and J usage is TRBJ2-3; TRBD2 matches 7 bases. The V gene's germline CDR1 is SGHTA and CDR2 FQGNSA. With 5 bases clipped from V and 2 bases from J, the junction kept 10 bases outside the gene matches. CDR3 length equals 16 residues. The CDR3: CASSLGLTLNTDTQYF. CDR3 bases: TGTGCCAGCAGCCTGGGACTAACACTAAACACAGATACGCAGTATTTT.

This chain uses TRBV6-1 with TRBJ2-1, with 7 bases identical to TRBD1. This CDR3 has 15 amino acids. Germline V gene sequence: CDR1 MNHNS, CDR2 SASEGT. After removal of 7 bases from V and 4 bases from J, the junction contained 10 bases not matched to a gene. CDR3 nucleotide sequence: TGTGCCAGCACAGAAGGGGGCCGGTCGTACAATGAGCAGTTCTTC. Protein sequence: CASTEGGRSYNEQFF.

V is TRBV6-6 and J is TRBJ2-1, with 7 bases lining up with TRBD2. The J segment lost 8 bases and the V segment lost 5 bases, leaving 12 bases of the junction unmatched. The CDR3 is 15 residues long. In germline, CDR1 is MNHNY, CDR2 SVGAGI (reference sequence). CDR3 in DNA: TGTGCCAGCAGTACGCCGGGACGCCGGGGGGATGAGCAGTTCTTC. As protein: CASSTPGRRGDEQFF.

This rearrangement joins TRBV23-1 to TRBJ1-5; 7 nucleotides align to TRBD1. TRBV23-1 is placed among ORFs of uncertain function. With 0 bases clipped from V and 7 bases from J, the junction kept 9 bases outside the gene matches. CDR3 length equals 16 residues. Written as DNA, the CDR3 is TGCGCCAGCAGTCAATCGCCCACAGGGGTGAGCCAGCCCCAGCATTTT. Amino acid sequence: CASSQSPTGVSQPQHF.

V and J are TRBV5-5 and TRBJ2-1; 12 bases fit TRBD1. The V and J ends lost 4 bases and 9 bases, in that order; junction bases with no gene match: 8. The germline V gene has CDR1 SGHKS and CDR2 YYEKEE (reference sequence). The CDR3 contains 15 residues. The CDR3 nucleotides read TGTGCCAGCAGCCCGGGACAGGGGGCTTATGGTGAGCAGTTCTTC. As protein: CASSPGQGAYGEQFF. Based on the CDR3 plus reference TRBV5-5 and TRBJ2-1, the full variable domain is DAGVTQSPTHLIKTRGQQVTLRCSPISGHKSVSWYQQVLGQGPQFIFQYYEKEERGRGNFPDRFSARQFPNYSSELNVNALLLGDSALYLCASSPGQGAYGEQFFGPGTRLTVL.